This T cell receptor beta chain was profiled in a study of CXCR3-negative and CXCR3-positive naive CD8 T cells. Overall study findings and caveats: TRB CDR3 properties were used to infer TCR strength, and surface CD5 was comparable between naive subsets. Most assays were run on fresh PBMCs (CXCR3 expression partially decreased after cryopreservation). Comparably high diversity was seen in both naive subsets, and much lower diversity in memory CD8+ cells. The study found more hydrophobic TRB CDR3s in CXCR3-positive naive cells than in CXCR3-negative naive cells.

Regarding this clonotype: Its specificity is unknown.

Identification of naive CD8+ T cells rested on CD45RO-CCR7+CD27+CD95- status. The study made its TRB cDNA libraries by 5' RACE, adding UMI labels. TCRdb reworked the 5' RACE reads into one entry per CDR3 protein, no DNA. The sample has some 140,000 distinct CDR3 sequences, and its top ten clones hold roughly 0.41%. The CDR3 covers 14 residues. In germline, CDR1 is SQVTM, CDR2 ANQGSEA. The rearrangement links TRBV29-1 to TRBJ2-7; TCRdb's assignment of TRBD1 cannot be checked, as there is no DNA. Sequencing was carried out using naive CXCR3+ CD8+ T cells from blood. This sample's subset: CD45RO-CCR7+CD27+CD95- naive CD8+ T cells expressing CXCR3 (TNR3+). The sequence was collected from a human donor in good health. Some clones in this sample may be carry-over from other donors' samples. The CDR3 loop is CSVDGTRQGYEQYF.